The 27 T cell receptor beta chains below were found in one sample sequenced in a study of T cell repertoires in cytomegalovirus infection. TCRdb itself ran the reads through MiXCR, one entry per CDR3 protein. The sample consists of over 200,000 distinct CDR3 sequences, roughly 15% of them appearing once. The sample consisted of PBMCs. These receptors all come from a human donor in good health (CMV status not recorded). Some clones in this sample may be carry-over from other donors' samples.

This clonotype was observed many times. The chain is built from TRBV6-5 and TRBJ2-7; D possibly corresponds to TRBD1 (5 bases). V was cut by 6 bases and J by 0 bases, with 12 bases left in between. The CDR3 is 14 amino acids. The germline V gene encodes CDR1 MNHEY and CDR2 SVGAGI. The CDR3 DNA reads TGTGCCAGCAGCCGTACACAGGCCTCCTACGAGCAGTACTTC. Translation: CASSRTQASYEQYF.

This clonotype was observed at least ten times. The V and J genes are TRBV6-2 or TRBV6-3 and TRBJ1-5; possible D gene TRBD1, 5 bases. Trimming removed 6 bases at V and 2 bases at J, with 14 bases between. Germline V gene sequence: CDR1 MNHEY, CDR2 SVGEGT. This CDR3 comprises 15 residues. CDR3 nucleotides: TGTGCCAGCAGGAGGGGACCCCCAGGCAATCAGCCCCAGCATTTT. It codes for CASRRGPPGNQPQHF.

This clonotype was counted many times. The V gene is TRBV15, the J gene TRBJ2-7; TRBD2 matches at 10 bases. Germline V lookup: CDR1 LNHNV, CDR2 YYDKDF (reference sequence). The CDR3 is made up of 15 amino acids. V lost 2 bases to trimming and J lost 0 bases; unmatched junction nucleotides: 1. As DNA, the CDR3 is TGTGCCACCAGCAGACCTAGCGGGGGCTCCTACGAGCAGTACTTC. Protein product: CATSRPSGGSYEQYF.

In this sample, this clonotype turned up many times. The CDR3 coding sequence is TGTGCCAGCAGCTCGGGACTATCTTCCGAGCAGTACTTC. Residues: CASSSGLSSEQYF. The genes are TRBV7-2 and TRBJ2-7; 7 bases align to TRBD2. With 4 bases clipped from V and 6 bases from J, the junction kept 6 bases outside the gene matches. Germline V gives CDR1 SGHTA, CDR2 FQGNSA. The CDR3 length is 13 residues.

This clonotype has just a few counts. This sequence joins TRBV5-1 and TRBJ1-6, with D tentatively TRBD1 (5 bases). V was shortened by 3 bases and J by 9 bases, with 13 bases between the two germline ends. This CDR3 region has 14 residues. Germline values: CDR1 SGHRS, CDR2 YFSETQ. DNA of the CDR3: TGCGCCAGCAGCTGGAGGCAGGGTGGTTCACCCCTCCACTTT. It translates to CASSWRQGGSPLHF.

CDR3 in amino acids: CASSQRWGGTEAFF. CDR3 coding DNA: TGTGCCAGCAGCCAGAGATGGGGGGGCACTGAAGCTTTCTTT. V and J are TRBV14 and TRBJ1-1; D is perhaps TRBD1 (5 bases). The CDR3 loop spans 14 amino acids. Between the trimmed V and J ends, which lost 3 bases and 4 bases, there was a span of 12 bases. CDR1 and CDR2 (germline): SGHDN, FVKESK.

Only a few counts were recorded for this clonotype. The rearrangement joins TRBV6-1 to TRBJ1-5, with D perhaps TRBD1 (5 bases). The germline V gene encodes CDR1 MNHNS and CDR2 SASEGT. V lost 4 bases, J lost 9 bases, and 10 bases lay in between. The CDR3 is 12 amino acids. This CDR3 reads CASSARGWPQHF. CDR3 sequence (DNA): TGTGCCAGCAGTGCCCGGGGGTGGCCCCAGCATTTT.

This clonotype was counted ten times or more. This chain joins TRBV7-8 and TRBJ1-4; possible D gene TRBD1, 6 bases. Germline V lookup: CDR1 SGHVS, CDR2 FQNEAQ. CDR3 size: 15 residues. Trimming took off 0 bases at V and 8 bases at J, with 13 bases between the two ends. The CDR3 here is CASSLAWQGREKLFF. In DNA form, the CDR3 reads TGTGCCAGCAGCTTAGCGTGGCAGGGGCGGGAAAAACTGTTTTTT.

The rearrangement links TRBV20-1 to TRBJ1-1, with unresolved D. This CDR3 contains 13 residues. The germline CDR1 and CDR2 sequences are DFQATT and SNEGSKA (reference sequence). Trimming stripped 0 bases from V and 4 bases from J, with 9 bases between. CDR3 sequence reads: CSARDESGTEAFF. The CDR3 DNA follows: TGCAGTGCTAGAGATGAAAGTGGCACTGAAGCTTTCTTT.

In its sample, this clonotype was seen many times. The chain employs TRBV4-3 and TRBJ2-7; the match to TRBD1 covers 8 bases. Germline-derived CDR1 and CDR2 are LGHNA and YSLEER. The CDR3 runs to 14 residues. The junction had 5 bases not matched to a gene; V was cut back by 5 bases and J by 2 bases. The CDR3 loop is CASSTGTGTYEQYF. CDR3 nucleotide sequence: TGCGCCAGCAGCACGGGGACAGGCACCTACGAGCAGTACTTC.

Concerning this clonotype itself: This may arise from a read error, as a much more abundant clone is one base away. The chain couples TRBV10-3 to TRBJ2-6; no clear D. Deletions cut 4 bases from V and 1 base from J, with 8 bases between. This CDR3 is 15 amino acids long. CDR1 ENHRY and CDR2 SYGVKD come from the germline V gene. Here the CDR3 reads CAISAAKSGANVLTF. The CDR3 nucleotides read TGTGCCATCAGTGCTGCAAAGTCTGGGGCCAACGTCCTGACTTTC.

Many counts were recorded for this clonotype. This rearrangement joins TRBV7-9 to TRBJ1-4, with unresolved D. The CDR3 consists of 10 residues. Germline CDR1 and CDR2: SEHNR and FQNEAQ (reference sequence). The V end lost 3 bases, the J end lost 8 bases, and 1 base lay between the germline ends. The CDR3: CASSLEKLFF. The CDR3 DNA reads TGTGCCAGCAGCTTGGAAAAACTGTTTTTT.

There are a few counts of this clonotype. This chain connects TRBV7-9 to TRBJ1-5; 7 bases map to TRBD1. Germline-derived CDR1 and CDR2 are SEHNR and FQNEAQ (reference sequence). The CDR3 covers 16 residues. The ends lost 3 bases at V and 0 bases at J; junction bases unmatched: 5. CDR3 sequence (DNA): TGTGCCAGCAGCTTTTGGACAGGACATAGCAATCAGCCCCAGCATTTT. It yields the protein CASSFWTGHSNQPQHF.

This clonotype was counted at least ten times. In DNA, the CDR3 is TGTGCCAGCAGCTTACCCAGGAAGGGGATCCATGGCTACACCTTC. Translated: CASSLPRKGIHGYTF. This sequence joins TRBV7-2 and TRBJ1-2; a weak D match, TRBD1 (5 bases). This CDR3 has 15 amino acids. V lost 2 bases to trimming and J lost 6 bases, with 16 bases between them. CDR1 and CDR2 from the germline V gene are SGHTA and FQGNSA.

The chain carries TRBV6-2 or TRBV6-3 and TRBJ2-7, with D maybe TRBD2 (6 bases). CDR1 and CDR2 (germline): MNHEY, SVGEGT. Trimming took 8 bases from V and 0 from J, leaving 11 bases between them. This CDR3 is 13 amino acids long. In DNA form, the CDR3 reads TGTGCCAGCGGAGCGGGTAGCTCCTACGAGCAGTACTTC. Its protein is CASGAGSSYEQYF.

The gene calls are TRBV28 and TRBJ2-1; possibly TRBD2 for D (5 bases). CDR3 size: 15 residues. CDR1 MDHEN and CDR2 SYDVKM come from the germline V gene. V lost 2 bases, J lost 0 bases, and 8 bases lay in between. CDR3 sequence (DNA): TGTGCCAGCAGTTTACCGGGGAGCTCCTACAATGAGCAGTTCTTC. Translation gives CASSLPGSSYNEQFF.

This chain links TRBV5-1 with TRBJ1-1; maybe TRBD1 (5 bases). The CDR3 sequence is 15 residues long. Germline lookup yields CDR1 SGHRS and CDR2 YFSETQ. V shed 2 bases and J shed 0 bases, with 11 bases lying between them. Written as DNA, the CDR3 is TGCGCCAGCAGCTTCCAGGGAAACATGAACACTGAAGCTTTCTTT. This translates into CASSFQGNMNTEAFF.

This clonotype came up many times. The rearrangement links TRBV6-2 or TRBV6-3 to TRBJ2-7, with D possibly being TRBD2 (6 bases). Trimming left V 6 bases short and J 6 bases short, with 21 bases between. The length of the CDR3 is 15 residues. In germline, CDR1 is MNHEY, CDR2 SVGEGT. CDR3 nucleotide sequence: TGTGCCAGCAGAAATAGCGGAGCGTTCGTCGGCGAGCAGTACTTC. This translates into CASRNSGAFVGEQYF.

This clonotype has only a few counts. For the CDR3, the DNA is TGCGCCAGCAGCTTGGAGGGACGGAGAACAACTAATGAAAAACTGTTTTTT. Translation: CASSLEGRRTTNEKLFF. The chain links TRBV5-1 to TRBJ1-4; a possible D gene is TRBD1 (5 bases). There are 17 residues in the CDR3. V shed 0 bases and J shed 0 bases, with 12 bases lying between them. Germline CDR1 and CDR2: SGHRS and YFSETQ.

The chain is built from TRBV12-5 and TRBJ1-1, with D possibly TRBD1 on 5 matching bases. V was trimmed by 0 bases and J by 6 bases, leaving 8 bases between them. CDR1 LGHNT and CDR2 FRNRAP come from the germline V gene. The CDR3 consists of 13 residues. In DNA, the CDR3 is TGTGCTAGTGGTTTGGTCTGGGGGGCTGAAGCTTTCTTT. Protein product: CASGLVWGAEAFF.

In this sample, this clonotype turned up many times. V usage is TRBV7-9 and J usage is TRBJ2-4; 9 positions agree with TRBD2. Germline V lookup: CDR1 SEHNR, CDR2 FQNEAQ (reference sequence). This CDR3 is 19 amino acids long. With 4 bases clipped from V and 8 bases from J, the junction kept 21 bases outside the gene matches. The chain's CDR3 is CASSSPAQTSGDVGYIQYF. As DNA, the CDR3 is TGTGCCAGCAGCTCACCAGCCCAGACTAGCGGAGACGTAGGGTACATTCAGTACTTC. The full variable domain, in which reference TRBV7-9 and TRBJ2-4 provide the parts outside the CDR3, is DTGVSQNPRHKITKRGQNVTFRCDPISEHNRLYWYRQTLGQGPEFLTYFQNEAQLEKSRLLSDRFSAERPKGSFSTLEIQRTEQGDSAMYLCASSSPAQTSGDVGYIQYFGAGTRLSVL.

The J gene is TRBJ1-2, the V gene TRBV20-1, with D tentatively TRBD1 (6 bases). The CDR3 is 14 amino acids. Germline assignment: CDR1 DFQATT and CDR2 SNEGSKA (reference sequence). Trimming shortened V by 3 bases and J by 2 bases, and 13 bases separated the two germline ends. CDR3 DNA: TGCAGTGCTAGCCTGGGGGCAGGAAACTATGGCTACACCTTC. Protein sequence: CSASLGAGNYGYTF.

This clonotype showed up just a few times. The CDR3 here is CASSLAPGENTIYF. The CDR3 coding sequence is TGTGCCAGCAGTTTAGCGCCGGGGGAAAACACCATATATTTT. V and J are TRBV12-3 or TRBV12-4 and TRBJ1-3; D may be TRBD1 (5 bases). CDR3 length: 14 amino acids. V was pared by 0 bases and J by 6 bases, with 9 bases between.

In this sample, this clonotype turned up many times. The chain couples TRBV7-3 to TRBJ2-5, with 8 bases aligning to TRBD1. The V and J ends lost 5 bases and 5 bases, in that order; junction bases with no gene match: 7. Per the germline V gene, CDR1 is SGHTA and CDR2 is FQGTGA. This CDR3 has 14 amino acids. CDR3 residues: CASSQDRGSETQYF. The CDR3 region has the DNA TGTGCCAGCAGCCAAGACAGGGGTAGTGAGACCCAGTACTTC.

This clonotype has a count of ten or more. The CDR3 DNA sequence: TGTGCCAGCAGCTTAGGTAAAAGTCAGCCCCAGCATTTT. It encodes CASSLGKSQPQHF. This chain connects TRBV7-2 to TRBJ1-5, with D uncertain. Trimming removed 1 base at V and 6 bases at J, with 7 bases between. CDR3 size: 13 residues. Germline CDR1 is SGHTA and CDR2 is FQGNSA.

In this sample, this clonotype turned up once. The J gene is TRBJ2-5, the V gene TRBV20-1, with D tentatively TRBD1 (5 bases). Germline assignment: CDR1 DFQATT and CDR2 SNEGSKA (reference sequence). This CDR3 has 11 residues. V shed 6 bases and J shed 5 bases, with 10 bases lying between them. The CDR3 bases are TGCAGTGCCAAAGGGGTGGAGACCCAGTACTTC. This translates into CSAKGVETQYF.

As for this clonotype: This may be a read error: a much more frequent sequence differs by one nucleotide. J is TRBJ2-5 and V is TRBV3-1; D could derive from TRBD1 or TRBD2 (5 bases each). From germline, CDR1 is LGHDT and CDR2 YNNKEL (reference sequence). The CDR3 contains 15 residues. The CDR3 is CASSQDRGNQETRYF. The CDR3 nucleotides are TGTGCCAGCAGCCAAGATCGGGGCAACCAAGAGACCCGGTACTTC.